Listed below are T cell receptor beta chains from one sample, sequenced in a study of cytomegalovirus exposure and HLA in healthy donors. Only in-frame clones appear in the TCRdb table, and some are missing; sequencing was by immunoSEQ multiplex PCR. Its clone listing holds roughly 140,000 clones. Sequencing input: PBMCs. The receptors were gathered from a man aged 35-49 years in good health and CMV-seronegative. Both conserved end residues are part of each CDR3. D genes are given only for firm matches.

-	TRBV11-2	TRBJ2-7	CASSLGSSYEQYF	TGTGCCAGCAGCTTAGGTAGCTCCTACGAGCAGTACTTC
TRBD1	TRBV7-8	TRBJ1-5	CASSRGQGAGDQPQHF	TGTGCCAGCAGCAGGGGACAGGGGGCTGGGGATCAGCCCCAGCATTTT
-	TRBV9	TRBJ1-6	CASSADSFSYNSPLHF	TGTGCCAGCAGCGCTGACAGCTTCTCCTATAATTCACCCCTCCACTTT
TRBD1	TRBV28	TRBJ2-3	CASVRQGGTDTQYF	TGTGCCAGCGTTAGACAGGGCGGCACAGATACGCAGTATTTT
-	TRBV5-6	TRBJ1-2	CASSLTVPTYGYTF	TGTGCCAGCAGCTTAACAGTCCCAACCTATGGCTACACCTTC
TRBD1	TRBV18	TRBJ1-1	CASSLGQGGNTEAFF	TGTGCCAGCTCGTTGGGACAGGGTGGGAACACTGAAGCTTTCTTT
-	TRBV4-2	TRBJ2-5	CASSQAWGGAVETQYF	TGTGCCAGCAGCCAAGCCTGGGGGGGGGCGGTGGAGACCCAGTACTTC
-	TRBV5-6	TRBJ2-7	CASSLGGPGQGIF	TGTGCCAGCAGCTTGGGGGGCCCGGGACAAGGGATCTTC
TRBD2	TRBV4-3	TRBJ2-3	CASSLRASGGAGTDTQYF	TGCGCCAGCAGCCTTCGGGCTAGCGGGGGGGCCGGGACAGATACGCAGTATTTT
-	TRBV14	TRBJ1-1	CASSQMEWPLNTEAFF	TGTGCCAGCAGCCAAATGGAGTGGCCTTTGAACACTGAAGCTTTCTTT
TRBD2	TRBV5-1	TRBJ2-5	CASSSTSPSGVQETQYF	TGCGCCAGCAGCTCCACCTCCCCTAGCGGGGTCCAAGAGACCCAGTACTTC
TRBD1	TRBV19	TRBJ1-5	CASSTGGQGNQPQHF	TGTGCCAGTAGTACCGGGGGACAGGGCAATCAGCCCCAGCATTTT
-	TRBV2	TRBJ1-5	CASSLGARDGNQPQHF	TGTGCCAGCAGTTTAGGGGCAAGGGATGGCAATCAGCCCCAGCATTTT
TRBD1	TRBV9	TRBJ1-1	CASSEGQGIGKAFF	TGTGCCAGCAGCGAGGGACAGGGGATTGGCAAAGCTTTCTTT
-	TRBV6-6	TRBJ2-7	CASSGGLLPYEQYF	TGTGCCAGCAGTGGAGGCTTACTCCCCTACGAGCAGTACTTC
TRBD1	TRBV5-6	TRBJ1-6	CASSYQGGYSPLHF	TGTGCCAGCAGCTACCAGGGGGGATATTCACCCCTCCACTTT
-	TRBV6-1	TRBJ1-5	CASSDRGYSNQPQHF	TGTGCCAGCAGTGATCGGGGGTATAGCAATCAGCCCCAGCATTTT
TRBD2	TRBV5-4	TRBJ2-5	CASSLTSGVQETQYF	TGTGCCAGCAGCCTAACTAGCGGGGTTCAAGAGACCCAGTACTTC
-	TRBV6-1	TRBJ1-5	CASSDRGSQPQHF	TGTGCCAGCAGTGACAGGGGAAGCCAGCCCCAGCATTTT
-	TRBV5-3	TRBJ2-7	CARSFDSIYEQYF	TGTGCCAGAAGCTTTGACAGTATTTACGAGCAGTACTTC
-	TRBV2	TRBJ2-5	CASTPRQQETQYF	TGTGCCAGCACCCCTAGGCAACAAGAGACCCAGTACTTC
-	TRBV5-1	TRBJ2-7	CASSLVPGGTYEQYF	TGCGCCAGCAGCTTGGTGCCGGGGGGCACCTACGAGCAGTACTTC
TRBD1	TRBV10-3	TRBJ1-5	CAISMDRGEQPQHF	TGTGCCATCAGCATGGACAGGGGGGAACAGCCCCAGCATTTT
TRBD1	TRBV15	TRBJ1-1	CATSRDRGQGRTEAFF	TGTGCCACCAGCAGAGATCGGGGACAGGGTAGGACTGAAGCTTTCTTT
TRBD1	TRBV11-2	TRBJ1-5	CASSLDRLNQPQHF	TGTGCCAGCAGCTTGGACAGGTTGAATCAGCCCCAGCATTTT
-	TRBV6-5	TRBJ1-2	CASSYGQAPYGYTF	TGTGCCAGCAGTTACGGGCAAGCCCCCTATGGCTACACCTTC
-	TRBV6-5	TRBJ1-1	CASNGLLNTEAFF	TGTGCCAGCAACGGTCTCCTAAACACTGAAGCTTTCTTT
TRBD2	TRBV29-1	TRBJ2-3	CSVDTSGTSTDTQYF	TGCAGCGTTGATACTAGCGGGACTAGCACAGATACGCAGTATTTT
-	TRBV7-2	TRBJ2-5	CASSLGIGHQETQYF	TGTGCCAGCAGCTTAGGAATCGGTCATCAAGAGACCCAGTACTTC
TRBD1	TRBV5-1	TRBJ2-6	CASSPDRASGANVLTF	TGCGCCAGCAGCCCGGACAGGGCCTCTGGGGCCAACGTCCTGACTTTC
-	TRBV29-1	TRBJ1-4	CSAWTSTNEKLFF	TGCAGCGCCTGGACATCAACTAATGAAAAACTGTTTTTT
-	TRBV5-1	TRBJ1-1	CASSLAQGEGTEAFF	TGCGCCAGCAGCTTGGCCCAAGGGGAGGGAACTGAAGCTTTCTTT
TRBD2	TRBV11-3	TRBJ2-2	CASSDSGGGPGELFF	TGTGCCAGCAGCGATAGCGGGGGAGGCCCGGGGGAGCTGTTTTTT
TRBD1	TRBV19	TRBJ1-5	CASSIRDRALNQPQHF	TGTGCCAGTAGTATACGGGACAGGGCACTCAATCAGCCCCAGCATTTT
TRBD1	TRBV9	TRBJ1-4	CASRTPGQANEKLFF	TGTGCCAGCAGAACCCCGGGACAGGCCAATGAAAAACTGTTTTTT
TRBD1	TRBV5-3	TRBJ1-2	CARSSKDRAESYGYTF	TGTGCCAGAAGCTCAAAGGACAGGGCGGAATCCTATGGCTACACCTTC
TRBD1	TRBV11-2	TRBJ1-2	CASSLGQGSAYGYTF	TGTGCCAGCAGCCTTGGACAGGGTTCAGCCTATGGCTACACCTTC
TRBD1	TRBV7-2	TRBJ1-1	CASSKGQPLEAFF	TGTGCCAGCAGCAAGGGACAGCCCTTAGAAGCTTTCTTT
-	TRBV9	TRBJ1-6	CASSVGGVNSPLHF	TGTGCCAGCAGCGTAGGCGGTGTTAATTCACCCCTCCACTTT
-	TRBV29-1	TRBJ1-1	CSVTVSGTIMNTEAFF	TGCAGCGTGACCGTCTCAGGTACAATCATGAACACTGAAGCTTTCTTT
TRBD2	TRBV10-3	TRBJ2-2	CAIRRGGATGELFF	TGTGCCATCAGACGGGGGGGCGCGACCGGGGAGCTGTTTTTT
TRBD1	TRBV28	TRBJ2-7	CASSLVGQGYEQYF	TGTGCCAGCAGTTTAGTGGGACAGGGCTACGAGCAGTACTTC
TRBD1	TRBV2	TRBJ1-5	CASSEQGIGNQPQHF	TGTGCCAGCAGCGAACAGGGGATCGGCAATCAGCCCCAGCATTTT
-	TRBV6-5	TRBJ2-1	CASSYSPPYNEQFF	TGTGCCAGCAGTTACTCCCCTCCCTACAATGAGCAGTTCTTC
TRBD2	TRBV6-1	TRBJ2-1	CASRILAGGPNEQFF	TGTGCCAGCAGGATACTAGCGGGGGGTCCGAATGAGCAGTTCTTC
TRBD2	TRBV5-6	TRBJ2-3	CASSFRGLALTDTQYF	TGTGCCAGCAGCTTTAGGGGACTAGCGCTCACAGATACGCAGTATTTT
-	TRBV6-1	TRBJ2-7	CASSEWGQVAYEQYF	TGTGCCAGCAGTGAATGGGGGCAAGTAGCCTACGAGCAGTACTTC
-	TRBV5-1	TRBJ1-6	CASSWGGEGSPLHF	TGCGCCAGCAGCTGGGGGGGTGAGGGTTCACCCCTCCACTTT
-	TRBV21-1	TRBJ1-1	CASSKRGGSGAEAFF	TGTGCCAGCAGCAAACGCGGGGGCTCAGGCGCTGAAGCTTTCTTT
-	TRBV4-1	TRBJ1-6	CASSPGDSGNSPLHF	TGCGCCAGCAGCCCCGGCGACTCAGGGAATTCACCCCTCCACTTT
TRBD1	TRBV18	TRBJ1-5	CASSPIRQGAGSNQPQHF	TGTGCCAGCTCACCAATAAGACAGGGGGCAGGGAGCAATCAGCCCCAGCATTTT
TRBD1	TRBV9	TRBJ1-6	CASSPQTGYSSPLHF	TGTGCCAGCAGCCCACAGACAGGGTACTCTTCACCCCTCCACTTT
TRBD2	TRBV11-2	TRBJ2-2	CASGGTSGGIFPLELFF	TGTGCCAGCGGGGGAACTAGCGGGGGGATCTTCCCATTAGAGCTGTTTTTT
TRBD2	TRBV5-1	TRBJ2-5	CASSPRLAGEKRETQYF	TGCGCCAGCAGCCCACGACTAGCGGGGGAGAAAAGGGAGACCCAGTACTTC
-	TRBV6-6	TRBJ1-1	CASSRAGNTEAFF	TGTGCCAGCAGTCGCGCAGGGAACACTGAAGCTTTCTTT